The T cell receptor (beta chain) described here comes from a study of technical replicates of blood from several donors. In its sample, this clone was seen once. Using immunoSEQ multiplex PCR, the repertoire was profiled, and TCRdb retains in-frame clones only, with some absent. The sample carries about 68,000 clones, about 97% recorded once. Trimming removed 3 bases from V and 0 bases from J, with 11 bases in between. This CDR3 spans 15 amino acids. Germline V gives CDR1 MGHRA, CDR2 YSYEKL. The V gene is TRBV4-1, the J gene TRBJ1-1, with a weak D call TRBD1 (5 bases). This sequence was found in a human donor in good health. The sequenced sample was T cells isolated from PBMCs. In DNA, the CDR3 is TGCGCCAGCAGCCACTCAGGGATCATGAACACTGAAGCTTTCTTT. Translated, it gives CASSHSGIMNTEAFF.